The present entry profiles one TCR beta chain with its context. Its matching antigen is unknown. Trimming removed 2 bases from V and 6 bases from J; junction bases left unmatched: 6. There are 15 residues in the CDR3. CDR1 MNHNY and CDR2 SVGAGI come from the germline V gene (reference sequence). Every one of the patients relapsed after autologous stem cell transplantation (brentuximab vedotin exposure was variable). This specimen belongs to a study of PD-1 blockade in classical Hodgkin lymphoma. Whole-study findings and limits: Similar baseline diversity was found in complete responders and newly diagnosed patients. Patients were excluded if nivolumab began under 1 year after ASCT (the autologous transplant). CD4+ but not CD8+ TCR diversity rose significantly by C4D1.

Produced via immunoSEQ multiplex PCR; TCRdb's table is partial and in-frame only. The repertoire includes approximately 79,000 clones, around 90% of them detected once, and approximately 2.5% sits in the top ten. This chain links TRBV6-6 with TRBJ2-1, with TRBD2 matching 8 bases. This receptor was identified in a human donor with classical Hodgkin lymphoma. The sample consisted of peripheral blood mononuclear cells (PBMCs), taken before the second cycle of nivolumab. The CDR3 DNA reads TGTGCCAGCAGTTACCTTGGCGGGGGGACCAATGAGCAGTTCTTC. Translating it yields CASSYLGGGTNEQFF.